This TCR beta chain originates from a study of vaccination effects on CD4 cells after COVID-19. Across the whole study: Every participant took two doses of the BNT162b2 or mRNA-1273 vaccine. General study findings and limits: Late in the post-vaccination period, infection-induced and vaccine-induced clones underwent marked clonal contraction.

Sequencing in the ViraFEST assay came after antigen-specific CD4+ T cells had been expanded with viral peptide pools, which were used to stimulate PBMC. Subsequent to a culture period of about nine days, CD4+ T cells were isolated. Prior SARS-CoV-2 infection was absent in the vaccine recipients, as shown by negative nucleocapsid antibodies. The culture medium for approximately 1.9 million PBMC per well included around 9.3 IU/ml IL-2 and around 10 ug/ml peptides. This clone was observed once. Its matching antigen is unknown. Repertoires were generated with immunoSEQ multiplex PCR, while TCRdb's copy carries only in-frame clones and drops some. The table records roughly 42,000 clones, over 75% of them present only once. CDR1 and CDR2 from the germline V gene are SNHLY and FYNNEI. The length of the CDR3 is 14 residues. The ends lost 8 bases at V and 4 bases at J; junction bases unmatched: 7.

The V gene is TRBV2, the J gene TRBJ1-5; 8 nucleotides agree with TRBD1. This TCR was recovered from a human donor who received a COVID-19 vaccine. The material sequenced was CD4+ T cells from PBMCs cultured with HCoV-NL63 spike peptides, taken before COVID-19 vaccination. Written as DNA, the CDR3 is TGTGCCAGCGAGGGACAGGCGGCAAATCAGCCCCAGCATTTT. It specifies CASEGQAANQPQHF.